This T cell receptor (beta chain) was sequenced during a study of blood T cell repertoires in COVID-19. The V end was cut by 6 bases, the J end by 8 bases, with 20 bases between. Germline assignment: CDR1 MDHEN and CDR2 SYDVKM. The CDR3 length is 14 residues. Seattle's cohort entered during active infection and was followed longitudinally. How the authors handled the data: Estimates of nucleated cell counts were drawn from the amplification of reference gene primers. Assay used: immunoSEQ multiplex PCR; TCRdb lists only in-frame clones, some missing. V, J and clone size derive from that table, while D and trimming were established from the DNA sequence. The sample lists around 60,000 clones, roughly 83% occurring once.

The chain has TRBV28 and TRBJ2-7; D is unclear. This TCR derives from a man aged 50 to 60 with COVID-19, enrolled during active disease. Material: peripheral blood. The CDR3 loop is CASSGTVPSTKQYF. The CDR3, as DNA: TGTGCCAGCAGCGGAACAGTTCCATCTACAAAGCAGTACTTC.